These 32 T cell receptor beta chains were sequenced from one sample in a study of CD8 T cells in Susac syndrome. Random hexamers primed reverse transcription of about 0.5 to 1 ug RNA. TCRdb recomputed calls from the immunoSEQ multiplex PCR reads with MiXCR, one row per CDR3 protein. This sample carries some 110,000 distinct CDR3 sequences, around 92% of them seen once, and the ten largest clones take approximately 0.093%. Sequenced: CD4+ T cells from PBMCs. The receptors come from a human donor with multiple sclerosis.

This rearrangement joins TRBV5-1 to TRBJ2-7; D gene uncertain. Germline CDR1 is SGHRS and CDR2 is YFSETQ. CDR3 size: 13 residues. The ends were cut back, 4 bases at V and 5 bases at J, with 13 bases in the middle. This CDR3 is CASSTRVAHEQYF. DNA of the CDR3: TGCGCCAGCAGCACTCGGGTAGCCCACGAGCAGTACTTC.

The rearrangement links TRBV20-1 to TRBJ2-3; possible D gene TRBD1, 6 bases. V was shortened by 5 bases and J by 2 bases, with 11 bases between the two germline ends. CDR1 is DFQATT, CDR2 SNEGSKA, per germline (reference sequence). The CDR3 length is 13 residues. In DNA form, the CDR3 reads TGCAGTGCTGACAGGAGATCCACAGATACGCAGTATTTT. Protein product: CSADRRSTDTQYF.

V usage is TRBV6-2 or TRBV6-3 and J usage is TRBJ2-1; TRBD2 agrees at 9 bases. CDR1 and CDR2 (germline): MNHEY, SVGEGT. After removal of 6 bases from V and 4 bases from J, the junction contained 7 bases not matched to a gene. The CDR3 loop spans 15 amino acids. The CDR3, as DNA: TGTGCCAGCAGCCGCGGGGGGGCCAATTACAATGAGCAGTTCTTC. Residues: CASSRGGANYNEQFF.

The rearrangement links TRBV2 to TRBJ2-1; no clear D. This CDR3 comprises 11 residues. The V and J ends lost 7 bases and 8 bases respectively, with 9 bases between them. CDR1 and CDR2 from the germline V gene are SNHLY and FYNNEI. As DNA, the CDR3 is TGTGCCAGCAACGAAGGTGATGAGCAGTTCTTC. It encodes CASNEGDEQFF.

The V and J genes are TRBV5-1 and TRBJ2-5; TRBD1 or TRBD2 may be the D gene (5 bases each). Germline CDR1 reads SGHRS; CDR2 reads YFSETQ. The V and J ends lost 0 bases and 5 bases respectively, with 20 bases between them. This CDR3 is 17 amino acids long. The CDR3 DNA follows: TGCGCCAGCAGCTTGGGTATCCGGGACCGGCAAGGGGAGACCCAGTACTTC. It specifies CASSLGIRDRQGETQYF.

The chain uses TRBV19 and TRBJ2-5, with TRBD1 identical over 7 bases. This CDR3 region has 14 residues. Germline V gene lookup returns CDR1 LNHDA and CDR2 SQIVND (reference sequence). The trim removed 5 bases at V and 1 base at J, leaving 4 bases unmatched. The CDR3 loop reads CASSPGQLQETQYF. The CDR3 DNA reads TGTGCCAGTAGTCCGGGACAGCTCCAAGAGACCCAGTACTTC.

The chain uses TRBV12-3 or TRBV12-4 and TRBJ2-5; 13 bases line up with TRBD2. This CDR3 is 19 amino acids long. J gave up 0 bases and V 5 bases, and 12 bases lay outside the gene matches. In DNA form, the CDR3 reads TGTGCCAGCAGTCCAAACGGACTAGCGGGGGAACTATACCAAGAGACCCAGTACTTC. Amino acid sequence: CASSPNGLAGELYQETQYF.

This chain links TRBV19 with TRBJ1-6; 8 bases match TRBD1. Trimming at V came to 1 base and at J to 11 bases, leaving 10 bases not matched to a gene. Germline assignment: CDR1 LNHDA and CDR2 SQIVND (reference sequence). This CDR3 comprises 16 residues. CDR3 residues: CASSIGTGWGNPPLHF. In DNA form, the CDR3 reads TGTGCCAGTAGTATAGGGACAGGGTGGGGAAATCCACCCCTCCACTTT.

This sequence joins TRBV6-5 and TRBJ1-5; no clear D gene. Trimming removed 5 bases at V and 5 bases at J, with 10 bases between. The CDR3 runs to 13 residues. Germline assignment: CDR1 MNHEY and CDR2 SVGAGI. CDR3 residues: CASSRVEDQPQHF. CDR3 nucleotide sequence: TGTGCCAGCAGTAGGGTCGAGGATCAGCCCCAGCATTTT.

This clonotype was found a few times. V gene TRBV18 combines with J gene TRBJ2-5, with D maybe TRBD1 (7 bases). Trimming shortened V by 6 bases and J by 4 bases, and 12 bases separated the two germline ends. The CDR3 loop spans 13 amino acids. The germline V gene encodes CDR1 KGHSH and CDR2 LQKENI. CDR3 sequence: CASSRQGGETQYF. The CDR3 DNA sequence: TGTGCCAGCTCTCGACAGGGAGGAGAGACCCAGTACTTC.

The rearrangement links TRBV7-2 to TRBJ2-5; TRBD1 aligns across 12 bases. J gave up 0 bases and V 4 bases, and 3 bases lay outside the gene matches. The germline CDR1 and CDR2 sequences are SGHTA and FQGNSA. There are 16 residues in the CDR3. CDR3 loop: CASSSGTGGYQETQYF. CDR3 nucleotides: TGTGCCAGCAGCTCCGGGACAGGGGGCTACCAAGAGACCCAGTACTTC. The complete variable domain, with remaining parts taken from reference TRBV7-2 and TRBJ2-5, reads GAGVSQSPSNKVTEKGKDVELRCDPISGHTALYWYRQSLGQGLEFLIYFQGNSAPDKSGLPSDRFSAERTGGSVSTLTIQRTQQEDSAVYLCASSSGTGGYQETQYFGPGTRLLVL.

The V gene is TRBV14, the J gene TRBJ2-5; perhaps TRBD2 as D (7 bases). Trimming removed 0 bases from V and 14 bases from J, with 13 bases in between. This CDR3 region has 12 residues. The V gene's germline CDR1 is SGHDN and CDR2 FVKESK. The CDR3: CASSQDLGGAYF. The CDR3 coding sequence is TGTGCCAGCAGCCAAGATCTTGGGGGGGCATACTTC.

The chain is built from TRBV20-1 and TRBJ2-3; TRBD2 is a possible D gene (7 bases). V dropped 3 bases and J dropped 0 bases, with 10 bases sitting between them. Germline V gene data show CDR1 as DFQATT and CDR2 as SNEGSKA (reference sequence). The CDR3 contains 14 residues. As DNA, the CDR3 is TGCAGTGCTAGCGGGGGGCAAAGCACAGATACGCAGTATTTT. Its protein is CSASGGQSTDTQYF.

The rearrangement links TRBV13 to TRBJ1-4; D call uncertain. Germline V gene lookup returns CDR1 PRHDT and CDR2 FYEKMQ (reference sequence). This CDR3 contains 14 residues. Deletions cut 1 base from V and 10 bases from J, with 13 bases between. The DNA for the CDR3 is TGTGCCAGCAGCTTAGCCGGTAGGAGAGGAAAACTGTTTTTT. Translated: CASSLAGRRGKLFF.

The chain carries TRBV6-1 and TRBJ2-2; 11 bases align to TRBD1. This CDR3 is 17 amino acids long. Germline loops: CDR1 MNHNS, CDR2 SASEGT. V gave up 6 bases and J gave up 2 bases; unmatched junction bases: 8. The DNA of the CDR3 is TGTGCCAGCAGGAGGACAGGGGGCTCCCTAAACACCGGGGAGCTGTTTTTT. It translates to CASRRTGGSLNTGELFF.

The genes are TRBV23-1 and TRBJ2-1; D may match TRBD1 or TRBD2 (6 bases each). TRBV23-1 is classed as an ORF, of uncertain function. The CDR3 runs to 18 residues. V was shortened by 3 bases and J by 6 bases, with 24 bases between the two germline ends. Here the CDR3 reads CASSHPRDTGSGINEQFF. The DNA for the CDR3 is TGCGCCAGCAGTCATCCGCGGGACACCGGGTCCGGCATCAATGAGCAGTTCTTC.

This chain uses TRBV12-5 with TRBJ1-2, with TRBD1 matching over 7 bases. This CDR3 is built from 15 residues. Per the germline V gene, CDR1 is LGHNT and CDR2 is FRNRAP. V shed 7 bases and J 0 bases; nucleotides not matched to a gene: 8. CDR3: CASEKGTATNYGYTF. CDR3 DNA sequence: TGTGCTAGTGAAAAAGGGACAGCTACTAACTATGGCTACACCTTC.

This clonotype was detected only once. The chain uses TRBV20-1 and TRBJ1-5; 9 bases fit TRBD1. Germline assignment: CDR1 DFQATT and CDR2 SNEGSKA (reference sequence). V lost 0 bases and J lost 7; bases outside the gene matches: 7. The CDR3 is 15 residues long. The CDR3, as DNA: TGCAGTGCTAGAGATTGGGGACAGGGCCACCAGCCCCAGCATTTT. This translates into CSARDWGQGHQPQHF.

CDR3 DNA sequence: TGTGCCACCGGCGGGGGTCCTCAAGAGACCCAGTACTTC. Translation: CATGGGPQETQYF. This chain uses TRBV6-5 with TRBJ2-5; TRBD2 aligns across 7 bases. Per the germline V gene, CDR1 is MNHEY and CDR2 is SVGAGI. V shed 10 bases and J 2 bases; nucleotides not matched to a gene: 7. The CDR3 totals 13 residues.

The rearrangement joins TRBV18 to TRBJ1-5; D is unclear. V was pared by 6 bases and J by 0 bases, with 12 bases between. The CDR3 spans 15 residues. Germline V gene data show CDR1 as KGHSH and CDR2 as LQKENI. CDR3 loop: CASSSGPYSNQPQHF. CDR3 bases: TGTGCCAGCTCCTCCGGTCCCTATAGCAATCAGCCCCAGCATTTT.

This chain uses TRBV10-3 with TRBJ1-1; TRBD1 is a possible D gene (6 bases). Looked up from germline, CDR1 is ENHRY and CDR2 is SYGVKD. This CDR3 has 18 residues. The V gene lost 3 bases and the J gene lost 4 bases, with 24 bases spanning the gap. The CDR3 here is CAISDLDRIEWGSTEAFF. CDR3 nucleotides: TGTGCCATCAGTGACCTAGACAGGATCGAGTGGGGGAGCACTGAAGCTTTCTTT.

The CDR3 region has the DNA TGCGCCAGCAGCTTGGGGGACACGGCCTATGGCTACACCTTC. This codes for CASSLGDTAYGYTF. The genes are TRBV5-1 and TRBJ1-2; tentative D call: TRBD1 (6 bases). From germline, CDR1 is SGHRS and CDR2 YFSETQ. CDR3 length: 14 amino acids. Trimming took 0 bases from V and 4 from J, leaving 10 bases between them. Complete variable domain (other parts from reference TRBV5-1 and TRBJ1-2): KAGVTQTPRYLIKTRGQQVTLSCSPISGHRSVSWYQQTPGQGLQFLFEYFSETQRNKGNFPGRFSGRQFSNSRSEMNVSTLELGDSALYLCASSLGDTAYGYTFGSGTRLTVV.

The chain joins TRBV3-1 to TRBJ1-5; 7 nucleotides match TRBD1. This CDR3 is built from 15 residues. With 3 bases clipped from V and 9 bases from J, the junction kept 11 bases outside the gene matches. Looked up from germline, CDR1 is LGHDT and CDR2 is YNNKEL (reference sequence). The CDR3 DNA reads as TGTGCCAGCAGCCAGGGGACAGCTAGCGGGTTGCCCCAGCATTTT. Protein sequence: CASSQGTASGLPQHF.

This sequence joins TRBV4-1 and TRBJ2-4, with D possibly being TRBD2 (6 bases). The ends were cut back, 1 base at V and 8 bases at J, with 12 bases in the middle. Germline V gives CDR1 MGHRA, CDR2 YSYEKL. The CDR3 covers 14 residues. The CDR3 loop is CASSQGAGGDIQYF. The CDR3, as DNA: TGCGCCAGCAGCCAAGGGGCAGGAGGGGACATTCAGTACTTC.

This chain uses TRBV3-1 with TRBJ1-5; D gene unclear. The V gene's germline CDR1 is LGHDT and CDR2 YNNKEL (reference sequence). This CDR3 has 13 amino acids. Between the trimmed V and J ends, which lost 5 bases and 7 bases, there was a span of 12 bases. Written as DNA, the CDR3 is TGTGCCAGCAGCGCTCTGTCGGGGCAGCCCCAGCATTTT. Encoded protein: CASSALSGQPQHF.

The chain is built from TRBV20-1 and TRBJ2-3; D call uncertain. The CDR3 covers 11 residues. Germline V gene sequence: CDR1 DFQATT, CDR2 SNEGSKA (reference sequence). The CDR3 is CSTLGTDTQYF. Written as DNA, the CDR3 is TGCAGCACCCTAGGCACAGATACGCAGTATTTT.

The chain has TRBV5-1 and TRBJ2-3; the match to TRBD2 covers 12 bases. With 5 bases clipped from V and 4 bases from J, the junction kept 8 bases outside the gene matches. This CDR3 comprises 16 residues. The germline V gene encodes CDR1 SGHRS and CDR2 YFSETQ. This CDR3 is CASSDASGGASDTQYF. The CDR3 coding sequence is TGCGCCAGCAGTGACGCTAGCGGGGGGGCCTCAGATACGCAGTATTTT.

The chain couples TRBV9 to TRBJ1-5, with D hard to call. Germline V CDR1 and CDR2: SGDLS, YYNGEE. The CDR3 sequence is 13 residues long. With 0 bases removed from V and 5 bases from J, the gap between germline ends came to 6 bases. CDR3 residues: CASSVGSDQPQHF. The CDR3 bases are TGTGCCAGCAGCGTAGGGTCAGATCAGCCCCAGCATTTT.

V is TRBV20-1 and J is TRBJ2-3; D might be TRBD2 (6 bases). V lost 3 bases and J lost 2, with 9 bases in between. The CDR3 loop spans 13 amino acids. The germline V gene has CDR1 DFQATT and CDR2 SNEGSKA (reference sequence). CDR3 amino acids: CSAREGSTDTQYF. CDR3 bases: TGCAGTGCTAGGGAGGGTTCCACAGATACGCAGTATTTT.

The gene calls are TRBV6-1 and TRBJ2-3; weak D call: TRBD1 (5 bases). Trimming cost V 8 bases and J 5 bases, with 17 bases left between them. CDR3 size: 14 residues. CDR1 and CDR2 (germline): MNHNS, SASEGT. The DNA for the CDR3 is TGTGCCAGCTTACCTGGGGCTTTGAGAGATACGCAGTATTTT. It yields the protein CASLPGALRDTQYF.

The chain links TRBV19 to TRBJ1-6; D gene unclear. CDR1 is LNHDA and CDR2 is SQIVND in the germline V gene (reference sequence). There are 14 residues in the CDR3. V was pared by 5 bases and J by 7 bases, with 12 bases between. The CDR3 DNA reads TGTGCCAGTAGTTTCCTCAGTAAGAATTCACCCCTCCACTTT. Translated: CASSFLSKNSPLHF.

V and J are TRBV30 and TRBJ1-1; no clear D. Trimming took off 0 bases at V and 0 bases at J, with 8 bases between the two ends. Per the germline V gene, CDR1 is GTSNPN and CDR2 is SVGIG (reference sequence). The CDR3 extends over 14 amino acids. The CDR3 reads CAWSVGVLNTEAFF. The DNA of the CDR3 is TGTGCCTGGAGTGTTGGAGTTTTGAACACTGAAGCTTTCTTT.